The TCR beta chain under discussion was sequenced for a study of blood T cell repertoires in COVID-19 (dated by TCRdb to 2018 to 2020). Broadly, across the study: Samples covering the acute and convalescent phases of COVID-19 were provided by collaborators in the United States, Italy and Spain. The prospective study material was composed of cDNA or gDNA derived from T cells, B-cell-depleted T cells, or PBMCs. Samples were obtained from the ongoing ImmuneRACE study (first 160 participants) and from 1,254 subjects provided by 6 global collaborators. A freely available public database, intended as a resource for researchers studying the immune response to SARS-CoV-2, is where the repertoires were released. Where HLA class I and class II types were available, the types were taken from metadata supplied by the sample provider, not from assay-based typing. Subjects who had been exposed to COVID-19, were actively infected with it, or had recovered from it provided the deeply sampled blood TCRbeta repertoires that made up the dataset. A de-identified subject ID, COVID-19 status, age in years and sex were almost always included in the sample metadata. Paper-wide results and their limitations: Clinical and demographic metadata were provided uncurated, with the amount varying by source and participant.

TCRbeta CDR3 regions were amplified from genomic DNA using the immunoSEQ Assay, a bias-controlled multiplex PCR. In the authors' own workflow: The number of nucleated cells in each sample was estimated by amplification of reference gene primers within the assay. Sequence reads were collapsed and filtered to measure the absolute abundance of every unique TCRbeta CDR3 rearrangement. For each sample, productive Simpson clonality was calculated as the square root of Simpson's diversity index over productive rearrangements. Drawn from immuneACCESS, this table holds only the in-frame rearrangements with V and J called that TCRdb kept. Clones are partly lost; checked studies trace under half to an unresolved V gene and leave the rest unexplained. V and J calls plus clone size are reproduced from that table; the DNA served to infer D and trimming. For this sample there are more than 70,000 clones; more than 80% appear just once. The ten largest clones add up to 10% of the sample.

To note about this clone: No antigen is known for it. No base quality values were provided; no much bigger clone lies one nucleotide off.

Here V drops 4 bases and J drops 1 base, and the junction holds 8 bases not matched to any gene. The CDR3 sequence holds 16 residues, the cysteine and phenylalanine included. CDR3 DNA only is kept here, 48 bases in frame from base 1. The germline V gene provides CDR1 KGHSH and CDR2 LQKENI. Each collaborating institution followed its own protocols to collect whole blood in K2EDTA tubes. For TCRbeta analysis, collaborators shipped samples in one of three forms: frozen whole blood, isolated PBMCs, or DNA extracted from either of those sample types. Recombination connected TRBV18 to TRBJ2-7, with 9 bases aligning to TRBD2. The sequencing input was peripheral blood. This TCR was sampled from a woman aged 70 to 79 with acute or convalescent COVID-19. The DNA is TGTGCCAGCTCACTAGTAGCGGGGGAAAGTTCCTACGAGCAGTACTTC. Translation gives CASSLVAGESSYEQYF. When the CDR3 is completed using the reference TRBV18 and TRBJ2-7 genes on either side, the full variable domain is NAGVMQNPRHLVRRRGQEARLRCSPMKGHSHVYWYRQLPEEGLKFMVYLQKENIIDESGMPKERFSAEFPKEGPSILRIQQVVRGDSAAYFCASSLVAGESSYEQYFGPGTRLTVT.